This is a list of T cell receptor beta chains from one sample in a study of blood T cells in healthy people across ages. TCRdb independently ran MiXCR on the 5' RACE reads; one entry per CDR3 protein. The top ten hold less than 2.5% of the sample, which has over 1.5 million distinct CDR3 sequences, roughly 52% seen once. Material: blood. These receptors were taken from a woman aged 40-49 years in good health. The CDR3 runs from the conserved cysteine through the conserved F or W. The order of the fields is clone size, V gene, J gene, D gene, CDR3 DNA, CDR3 protein. The D gene is left open where the match is weak. Rows give clone size only sometimes, using once, few, many, or a class for an expanded clone.

clone_size: .
v_call: TRBV6-1
j_call: TRBJ2-1
d_call: .
cdr3_nt: TGTGCCAGCACCTCCATGGGCGGGGATGAGCAGTTCTTC
cdr3_aa: CASTSMGGDEQFF

clone_size: .
v_call: TRBV20-1
j_call: TRBJ1-4
d_call: TRBD1
cdr3_nt: TGCAGTGCCACCGTACCAGGGGGCACTAATGAAAAACTGTTTTTT
cdr3_aa: CSATVPGGTNEKLFF

clone_size: .
v_call: TRBV7-2
j_call: TRBJ2-7
d_call: TRBD2
cdr3_nt: TGTGCCAGCAGCCCAGGCCCTCAGTTTGCGGGGGGGTCCAACGAGCAGTACTTC
cdr3_aa: CASSPGPQFAGGSNEQYF

clone_size: .
v_call: TRBV29-1
j_call: TRBJ2-5
d_call: TRBD2
cdr3_nt: TGCAGCGTTGTGGCGGGGGGCTCTCCTGAGACCCAGTACTTC
cdr3_aa: CSVVAGGSPETQYF

clone_size: .
v_call: TRBV24-1
j_call: TRBJ2-5
d_call: .
cdr3_nt: TGTGCCACCACCGGGACTGAAGAGACCCAGTACTTC
cdr3_aa: CATTGTEETQYF

clone_size: once
v_call: TRBV7-2
j_call: TRBJ1-1
d_call: .
cdr3_nt: TGTGCCAGCAGCGACAGGACGGCGAACACTGAAGCTTTCTTT
cdr3_aa: CASSDRTANTEAFF

clone_size: .
v_call: TRBV4-1
j_call: TRBJ2-6
d_call: TRBD1
cdr3_nt: TGCGCCAGCAGCCAAAAAGGACAGGTCGGAAGCTCTGGGGCCAACGTCCTGACTTTC
cdr3_aa: CASSQKGQVGSSGANVLTF

clone_size: few
v_call: TRBV20-1
j_call: TRBJ2-7
d_call: TRBD1
cdr3_nt: TGCAGTGCTAGGGGACAGTTCCCCGAGCAGTACTTC
cdr3_aa: CSARGQFPEQYF

clone_size: .
v_call: TRBV4-1
j_call: TRBJ1-2
d_call: .
cdr3_nt: TGCGCCAGCAGCCAACAGCCGGCTTATGGCTACACCTTC
cdr3_aa: CASSQQPAYGYTF

clone_size: .
v_call: TRBV6-2/TRBV6-3
j_call: TRBJ2-3
d_call: .
cdr3_nt: TGTGCCAGCAACTGGGCGTCCAACACAGATACGCAGTATTTT
cdr3_aa: CASNWASNTDTQYF

clone_size: .
v_call: TRBV10-3
j_call: TRBJ1-6
d_call: .
cdr3_nt: TGTGCCATCAGTGAGACAGGGAACTCACCCCTCCACTTT
cdr3_aa: CAISETGNSPLHF

clone_size: .
v_call: TRBV20-1
j_call: TRBJ1-1
d_call: .
cdr3_nt: TGCAGTGCTAGAGATCAGGGACACACAGCTGAAGCTTTCTTT
cdr3_aa: CSARDQGHTAEAFF

clone_size: .
v_call: TRBV27
j_call: TRBJ2-7
d_call: TRBD1
cdr3_nt: TGTGCCAGCAGTTTATGGGGACAGGGGGCAAACGAGCAGTACTTC
cdr3_aa: CASSLWGQGANEQYF

clone_size: .
v_call: TRBV4-3
j_call: TRBJ2-3
d_call: .
cdr3_nt: TGCGCCAGCAGCCAAGCTAGGGCTAGCACAGATACGCAGTATTTT
cdr3_aa: CASSQARASTDTQYF

clone_size: .
v_call: TRBV2
j_call: TRBJ2-1
d_call: .
cdr3_nt: TGTGCCAGCAGGGGGGGGCTGACGAGTAATGAGCAGTTCTTC
cdr3_aa: CASRGGLTSNEQFF

clone_size: .
v_call: TRBV20-1
j_call: TRBJ2-7
d_call: .
cdr3_nt: TGCAGTGCTAGAGTAACAGGTAGTTACAATGAGCAGTACTTC
cdr3_aa: CSARVTGSYNEQYF

clone_size: .
v_call: TRBV29-1
j_call: TRBJ1-2
d_call: .
cdr3_nt: TGCAGCGTTGAACAGGCCAACTATGGCTACACCTTC
cdr3_aa: CSVEQANYGYTF

clone_size: once
v_call: TRBV20-1
j_call: TRBJ1-2
d_call: .
cdr3_nt: TGCAGTGCTAGAGATCGACCGGACTTCCTAACGGGATACGGCTACACCTTC
cdr3_aa: CSARDRPDFLTGYGYTF

clone_size: .
v_call: TRBV24-1
j_call: TRBJ2-3
d_call: .
cdr3_nt: TGTGCCACCAGTGATCAGACATCACCAGCTAGCACAGATACGCAGTATTTT
cdr3_aa: CATSDQTSPASTDTQYF

clone_size: .
v_call: TRBV24-1
j_call: TRBJ2-3
d_call: .
cdr3_nt: TGTGCCACAGGACTGGGAGATACGCAGTATTTT
cdr3_aa: CATGLGDTQYF

clone_size: many
v_call: TRBV29-1
j_call: TRBJ2-5
d_call: .
cdr3_nt: TGCAGCGTCCTCAGGGGTCCTAGAAGGGGGGAGACCCAGTACTTC
cdr3_aa: CSVLRGPRRGETQYF

clone_size: .
v_call: TRBV6-1
j_call: TRBJ1-2
d_call: .
cdr3_nt: TGTGCCAGCATGGGGGCCGGCCAGACTCTACCCGGTCGTGGCTACACCTTC
cdr3_aa: CASMGAGQTLPGRGYTF

clone_size: .
v_call: TRBV4-3
j_call: TRBJ2-2
d_call: .
cdr3_nt: TGCGCCAGCAGCCAAGACCTGGATTTGGAGCTGTTTTTT
cdr3_aa: CASSQDLDLELFF

clone_size: .
v_call: TRBV14
j_call: TRBJ2-5
d_call: .
cdr3_nt: TGTGCCAGCAGCCAAGATGGACGGGAGTACCAAGAGACCCAGTACTTC
cdr3_aa: CASSQDGREYQETQYF

clone_size: once
v_call: TRBV29-1
j_call: TRBJ1-2
d_call: TRBD1
cdr3_nt: TGCAGCGTTTACCCTCCGGGACAGGGGACTTATGGCTACACCTTC
cdr3_aa: CSVYPPGQGTYGYTF

clone_size: .
v_call: TRBV29-1
j_call: TRBJ1-2
d_call: TRBD1
cdr3_nt: TGCAGCGCCCTAGGGACAGGGGGTGTCTATGGCTACACCTTC
cdr3_aa: CSALGTGGVYGYTF

clone_size: .
v_call: TRBV11-3
j_call: TRBJ2-3
d_call: TRBD1
cdr3_nt: TGTGCCAGCAGCGTGGGACAGGGGGATGATACGCAGTATTTT
cdr3_aa: CASSVGQGDDTQYF

clone_size: once
v_call: TRBV29-1
j_call: TRBJ2-6
d_call: TRBD2
cdr3_nt: TGCAGCGTCTCAAAGGGAGGGTCTGGGGCCAACGTCCTGACTTTC
cdr3_aa: CSVSKGGSGANVLTF

clone_size: .
v_call: TRBV6-5
j_call: TRBJ2-1
d_call: TRBD2
cdr3_nt: TGTGCCAGCAGTTTCACGGGGGGGCCCTACAATGAGCAGTTCTTC
cdr3_aa: CASSFTGGPYNEQFF

clone_size: .
v_call: TRBV27
j_call: TRBJ2-1
d_call: .
cdr3_nt: TGTGCCAGCTGTCCCAGTCGGTCGGGCTATGATGAGCAGTTCTTC
cdr3_aa: CASCPSRSGYDEQFF

clone_size: .
v_call: TRBV27
j_call: TRBJ1-2
d_call: .
cdr3_nt: TGTGCCAGCAGGCCTGTGGGTACAGGGTCAGGAGGTGGCTACACCTTC
cdr3_aa: CASRPVGTGSGGGYTF

clone_size: once
v_call: TRBV24-1
j_call: TRBJ2-3
d_call: .
cdr3_nt: TGTGTCACCAGTGATTCGGGCCCCAGCACAGATACGCAGTATTTT
cdr3_aa: CVTSDSGPSTDTQYF

clone_size: .
v_call: TRBV6-5
j_call: TRBJ2-7
d_call: .
cdr3_nt: TGTGCCAGCAGTTCCGGGACTCCTACAAACTACGAGCAGTACTTC
cdr3_aa: CASSSGTPTNYEQYF

clone_size: .
v_call: TRBV24-1
j_call: TRBJ2-7
d_call: .
cdr3_nt: TGTGCCACCAGTGTTGCGGGACAGAGCTCCTACAATGAGCAGTACTTC
cdr3_aa: CATSVAGQSSYNEQYF

clone_size: few
v_call: TRBV28
j_call: TRBJ1-4
d_call: .
cdr3_nt: TGTGCCAGCAGTTCAGAGACAGGAGGCACTAATGAAAAACTGTTTTTT
cdr3_aa: CASSSETGGTNEKLFF

clone_size: few
v_call: TRBV10-1
j_call: TRBJ2-7
d_call: TRBD1
cdr3_nt: TGCGCCAGCAGTGAAGCTGGACAGGGGAACGAGCAGTACTTC
cdr3_aa: CASSEAGQGNEQYF

clone_size: .
v_call: TRBV7-2
j_call: TRBJ1-6
d_call: .
cdr3_nt: TGTGCCAGCAGCCTTGCCAAGACCTATAATTCACCCCTCCACTTT
cdr3_aa: CASSLAKTYNSPLHF